These 30 T cell receptor beta chains were all obtained from the same sample, sequenced in a study of T cells in Graves' hyperthyroidism and ophthalmopathy. The source material, RNA transcripts, was used to amplify TCR beta CDR3 regions. RT-PCR in the first round (using the HTBI primer set) targeted the TCR CDR3. TCRdb re-derived calls from the multiplex PCR reads in MiXCR, one entry per CDR3 protein. Of around 520,000 distinct CDR3 sequences listed, approximately 14% are singletons. The sample was blood. Receptors originate from a woman aged 40 to 50 with Graves' hyperthyroidism.

This clonotype was found a few times. A much larger clone lies one base from this, so it may be a read error. This sequence joins TRBV12-3 or TRBV12-4 and TRBJ2-1; 12 positions match TRBD2. The assigned J gene may be wrong: the sequence end matches TRBJ2-7 better. The CDR3 runs to 14 residues. The CDR3 is CASKLAGGYNEQYF. CDR3 in DNA: TGTGCCAGCAAACTAGCGGGAGGCTACAATGAGCAGTACTTC.

The chain joins TRBV25-1 to TRBJ2-3; TRBD1 agrees at 8 bases. Germline lookup yields CDR1 MGHDK and CDR2 SYGVNS. The CDR3 extends over 16 amino acids. The V segment lost 3 bases and the J segment 4 bases; nucleotides outside the gene matches: 9. Here the CDR3 reads CASSEIGQGAADTQYF. For the CDR3, the DNA is TGTGCCAGCAGTGAGATAGGCCAGGGGGCAGCAGATACGCAGTATTTT.

The genes are TRBV11-2 and TRBJ2-4, with 12 bases identical to TRBD2. V lost 4 bases and J lost 8; bases outside the gene matches: 15. The germline V gene encodes CDR1 SGHAT and CDR2 FQNNGV. CDR3 length: 18 residues. In DNA, the CDR3 is TGTGCCAGCAGCTCCTGGGCGCTAGCGGGGGGGTATGGGGACATTCAGTACTTC. Protein product: CASSSWALAGGYGDIQYF.

The sample holds many counts of this clonotype. The chain has TRBV28 and TRBJ1-2, with 7 bases identical to TRBD1. The germline V gene encodes CDR1 MDHEN and CDR2 SYDVKM. The CDR3 is 15 amino acids. Trimming cost V 4 bases and J 4 bases; bases outside gene matches: 9. DNA of the CDR3: TGTGCCAGCAGTTCCCGTATGTCAGGGGGCTATGGCTACACCTTC. Its translation: CASSSRMSGGYGYTF.

This clonotype has only a few counts. The chain is built from TRBV11-2 and TRBJ2-2; D uncertain. With 1 base removed from V and 4 bases from J, the gap between germline ends came to 7 bases. This CDR3 is built from 14 residues. The V gene's germline CDR1 is SGHAT and CDR2 FQNNGV. The CDR3 nucleotides are TGTGCCAGCAGCTTAGCTGGGTTCACCGGGGAGCTGTTTTTT. Its translation: CASSLAGFTGELFF.

The rearrangement links TRBV30 to TRBJ2-2; TRBD2 might be the D (6 bases). This CDR3 has 13 amino acids. Germline values: CDR1 GTSNPN, CDR2 SVGIG (reference sequence). Trimming pared 0 bases from V and 8 bases from J, leaving 10 bases between. In DNA, the CDR3 is TGTGCCTGGAGTGTACTGGCGGGAGGGGAGCTGTTTTTT. Its protein product is CAWSVLAGGELFF.

This clonotype was recorded many times. The CDR3 region has the DNA TGTGCCAGCAGCCACCCTTGGGGCTCCTACGAGCAGTACTTC. Its translation: CASSHPWGSYEQYF. V and J are TRBV3-1 and TRBJ2-7; no definite D call. CDR3 length: 14 residues. The V gene lost 3 bases and the J gene lost 0 bases, with 9 bases spanning the gap. Germline V gene sequence: CDR1 LGHDT, CDR2 YNNKEL (reference sequence).

This clonotype has a count of ten or more. This chain uses TRBV28 with TRBJ1-4; a weak D match, TRBD1 (5 bases). CDR1 and CDR2 (germline): MDHEN, SYDVKM. This CDR3 has 17 residues. Between the trimmed V and J ends, which lost 5 bases and 3 bases, there was a span of 19 bases. The CDR3 sequence is CASSIKLGDRSNEKLFF. CDR3 nucleotide sequence: TGTGCCAGCAGTATCAAACTAGGAGACAGATCTAATGAAAAACTGTTTTTT.

This clonotype appeared a single time. A junction boundary mismatches the germline segment, possibly from a read error. The chain carries TRBV10-3 and TRBJ1-2; tentative D call: TRBD1 (6 bases). This CDR3 is built from 16 residues. CDR1 is ENHRY, CDR2 SYGVKD, per germline. CDR3 nucleotide sequence: TGTGCCAGCAGTAACTCTCCGTGGACAGAAAACTATGGCTACACCTTC. This codes for CASSNSPWTENYGYTF.

In its sample, this clonotype was seen many times. This rearrangement joins TRBV7-9 to TRBJ1-3; 7 nucleotides align to TRBD1. Germline lookup yields CDR1 SEHNR and CDR2 FQNEAQ (reference sequence). The trim removed 5 bases at V and 8 bases at J, leaving 12 bases unmatched. The CDR3 sequence is 15 residues long. CDR3 residues: CASSTSRQGPDTIYF. The CDR3 bases are TGTGCCAGCAGCACCTCCAGACAGGGCCCGGACACCATATATTTT.

This chain joins TRBV7-9 and TRBJ1-3; perhaps TRBD1 as D (6 bases). The CDR3 is 13 amino acids. V was shortened by 6 bases and J by 6 bases, with 12 bases between the two germline ends. From germline, CDR1 is SEHNR and CDR2 FQNEAQ (reference sequence). CDR3 region: CASREGVSNTIYF. CDR3 sequence (DNA): TGTGCCAGCAGGGAGGGGGTCTCAAACACCATATATTTT.

This clonotype was found many times. The chain links TRBV2 to TRBJ2-7, with a possible D match to TRBD1 (6 bases). Between the trimmed V and J ends, which lost 7 bases and 0 bases, there was a span of 13 bases. The CDR3 length is 14 residues. From germline, CDR1 is SNHLY and CDR2 FYNNEI. Written as DNA, the CDR3 is TGTGCCAGCAAGGACAGAGCAATCTCCTACGAGCAGTACTTC. This codes for CASKDRAISYEQYF.

Turning to this clonotype: A read error may account for a junction end that differs from germline. The CDR3 sequence is CASSSTGLSSYEQHF. The CDR3 DNA follows: TGTGCCAGCAGCTCCACAGGGTTGAGCTCCTACGAGCAGCACTTC. The rearrangement links TRBV5-1 to TRBJ2-7; weak D call: TRBD1 (6 bases). The CDR3 covers 15 residues. Germline V gives CDR1 SGHRS, CDR2 YFSETQ. Full variable domain (remainder filled in from reference TRBV5-1 and TRBJ2-7): KAGVTQTPRYLIKTRGQQVTLSCSPISGHRSVSWYQQTPGQGLQFLFEYFSETQRNKGNFPGRFSGRQFSNSRSEMNVSTLELGDSALYLCASSSTGLSSYEQHFGPGTRLTVT.

This clonotype was found many times. The gene calls are TRBV2 and TRBJ2-1; the match to TRBD2 covers 10 bases. CDR3 length: 15 residues. Trimming removed 6 bases from V and 3 bases from J; junction bases left unmatched: 5. Looked up from germline, CDR1 is SNHLY and CDR2 is FYNNEI. CDR3 bases: TGTGCCAGCAGGGAACTAGCGGGAATCTACAATGAGCAGTTCTTC. Amino acids: CASRELAGIYNEQFF.

This clonotype came up a few times. CDR3 protein: CASSPGLAVGTGELFF. CDR3 bases: TGTGCCAGTAGTCCCGGACTAGCGGTGGGCACCGGGGAGCTGTTTTTT. The V and J genes are TRBV19 and TRBJ2-2, with 10 bases lining up with TRBD2. V lost 5 bases and J lost 4; bases outside the gene matches: 7. The CDR3 is 16 amino acids. In germline, CDR1 is LNHDA, CDR2 SQIVND (reference sequence). Based on the CDR3 plus reference TRBV19 and TRBJ2-2, the full variable domain is DGGITQSPKYLFRKEGQNVTLSCEQNLNHDAMYWYRQDPGQGLRLIYYSQIVNDFQKGDIAEGYSVSREKKESFPLTVTSAQKNPTAFYLCASSPGLAVGTGELFFGEGSRLTVL.

The chain combines TRBV6-1 with TRBJ2-5, with D perhaps being TRBD1 or TRBD2 (7 bases each). The germline V gene has CDR1 MNHNS and CDR2 SASEGT. V dropped 8 bases and J dropped 5 bases, with 18 bases sitting between them. The CDR3 is 14 residues long. CDR3 loop: CASGKREGAETQYF. The CDR3, as DNA: TGTGCCAGCGGAAAAAGGGAGGGGGCGGAGACCCAGTACTTC.

In this sample, this clonotype turned up a few times. The V and J genes are TRBV20-1 and TRBJ2-4, with D perhaps TRBD2 (6 bases). This CDR3 region has 13 residues. V lost 5 bases, J lost 8 bases, and 16 bases lay in between. The germline gives CDR1 DFQATT, CDR2 SNEGSKA (reference sequence). The CDR3: CSAGRRETDIQYF. Written as DNA, the CDR3 is TGCAGTGCTGGGCGACGGGAGACCGACATTCAGTACTTC.

This clonotype turned up a few times. J is TRBJ2-7 and V is TRBV20-1; 8 bases align to TRBD2. V shed 5 bases and J 4 bases; nucleotides not matched to a gene: 4. CDR3 length: 12 residues. Germline V gene data show CDR1 as DFQATT and CDR2 as SNEGSKA (reference sequence). The CDR3 DNA sequence: TGCAGTGCTTCGGGGGGGGGGTACGAGCAGTACTTC. It codes for CSASGGGYEQYF.

This clonotype was recorded at least ten times. V usage is TRBV2 and J usage is TRBJ1-3; no definite D call. The CDR3 totals 14 residues. Trimming shortened V by 4 bases and J by 1 base, and 8 bases separated the two germline ends. Per germline, CDR1 SNHLY and CDR2 FYNNEI. CDR3 sequence: CASSGQLSGNTIYF. The CDR3 DNA sequence: TGTGCCAGCAGTGGCCAGCTGTCTGGAAACACCATATATTTT. The full variable domain, its missing parts supplied by reference TRBV2 and TRBJ1-3, is EPEVTQTPSHQVTQMGQEVILRCVPISNHLYFYWYRQILGQKVEFLVSFYNNEISEKSEIFDDQFSVERPDGSNFTLKIRSTKLEDSAMYFCASSGQLSGNTIYFGEGSWLTVV.

This clonotype was found many times. The chain recombines TRBV28 with TRBJ2-7; 7 bases line up with TRBD1. With 5 bases clipped from V and 4 bases from J, the junction kept 8 bases outside the gene matches. This CDR3 has 14 amino acids. The germline V gene has CDR1 MDHEN and CDR2 SYDVKM. CDR3 region: CASSPGQETYEQYF. CDR3 in DNA: TGTGCCAGCAGTCCTGGACAGGAGACATACGAGCAGTACTTC.

The chain couples TRBV10-3 to TRBJ1-1; the D gene is possibly TRBD1 (6 bases). This CDR3 spans 17 amino acids. V lost 2 bases and J lost 7, with 23 bases in between. CDR1 is ENHRY and CDR2 is SYGVKD in the germline V gene. This CDR3 is CAISESTGFWPPREAFF. CDR3 coding DNA: TGTGCCATCAGTGAGAGTACAGGGTTTTGGCCCCCCCGTGAAGCTTTCTTT.

This clonotype was recorded many times. The V and J genes are TRBV11-2 and TRBJ1-2, with D unclear. Germline V gives CDR1 SGHAT, CDR2 FQNNGV. The ends were cut back, 10 bases at V and 4 bases at J, with 13 bases in the middle. This CDR3 has 12 amino acids. Here the CDR3 reads CAIREHLYGYTF. CDR3 DNA: TGTGCCATTCGGGAGCACCTCTATGGCTACACCTTC.

This clonotype has a count of ten or more. V usage is TRBV28 and J usage is TRBJ2-1, with TRBD2 matching over 14 bases. The CDR3 is made up of 18 amino acids. The junction had 8 bases not matched to a gene; V was cut back by 1 base and J by 6 bases. Germline V lookup: CDR1 MDHEN, CDR2 SYDVKM. Here the CDR3 reads CASSLSVGGTSGSNEQFF. The DNA of the CDR3 is TGTGCCAGCAGTTTATCAGTCGGGGGGACTAGCGGGAGCAATGAGCAGTTCTTC.

The V and J genes are TRBV12-5 and TRBJ2-7, with 12 bases lining up with TRBD1. CDR3 length: 18 amino acids. V was pared by 3 bases and J by 4 bases, with 13 bases of the junction left unmatched. Germline V lookup: CDR1 LGHNT, CDR2 FRNRAP. The CDR3 loop is CASGFSQGQGANGYEQYF. CDR3 DNA sequence: TGTGCTAGTGGTTTCTCCCAGGGACAGGGGGCGAACGGTTACGAGCAGTACTTC.

A few counts support this clonotype. The gene calls are TRBV20-1 and TRBJ2-3; perhaps TRBD2 as D (5 bases). Germline V gives CDR1 DFQATT, CDR2 SNEGSKA (reference sequence). This CDR3 is 14 amino acids long. The ends were cut back, 3 bases at V and 3 bases at J, with 13 bases in the middle. The CDR3 nucleotides read TGCAGTGCTAGGTCGGGGATAGGTACAGATACGCAGTATTTT. Translating it yields CSARSGIGTDTQYF.

Many counts were recorded for this clonotype. Germline and junction disagree at one end, which may indicate a read error. This sequence joins TRBV2 and TRBJ2-7; 12 nucleotides align to TRBD2. Per germline, CDR1 SNHLY and CDR2 FYNNEI. CDR3 length equals 14 residues. CDR3 in amino acids: CASSETSGSYGQYF. CDR3 nucleotide sequence: TGTGCCAGCAGTGAGACTAGCGGGAGCTACGGGCAGTACTTC.

A single count supports this clonotype. The V and J genes are TRBV28 and TRBJ1-1; D possibly corresponds to TRBD1 (6 bases). Trimming took off 8 bases at V and 2 bases at J, with 27 bases between the two ends. CDR1 MDHEN and CDR2 SYDVKM come from the germline V gene. This CDR3 has 18 residues. The CDR3 DNA reads as TGTGCCAGCGATACACCGGGACAACTAAAAGAACTTAACACTGAAGCTTTCTTT. This gives the protein CASDTPGQLKELNTEAFF.

This clonotype has a count of ten or more. This rearrangement joins TRBV20-1 to TRBJ1-5; D remains ambiguous. V lost 4 bases and J lost 3, with 10 bases in between. The CDR3 spans 13 residues. The germline V gene encodes CDR1 DFQATT and CDR2 SNEGSKA (reference sequence). The CDR3 loop reads CSAKDGPNQPQHF. CDR3 in DNA: TGCAGTGCTAAGGACGGGCCCAATCAGCCCCAGCATTTT.

There are a few counts of this clonotype. The chain carries TRBV5-4 and TRBJ2-1; 8 bases match TRBD2. V shed 4 bases, J shed 6 bases, and the junction held 6 bases outside the gene matches. The CDR3 length is 14 residues. Looked up from germline, CDR1 is SGHNT and CDR2 is YYREEE (reference sequence). DNA for the CDR3: TGTGCCAGCAGCGAAAGCGGGAGTGGCAATGAGCAGTTCTTC. It is translated as CASSESGSGNEQFF.

Concerning this clonotype itself: The junction shows a germline mismatch at one end, possibly a read error. The genes are TRBV19 and TRBJ1-5; D perhaps matches TRBD1 (5 bases). The germline V gene has CDR1 LNHDA and CDR2 SQIVND (reference sequence). The CDR3 covers 13 residues. CDR3 residues: CASSLTEKEPPHF. DNA for the CDR3: TGTGCCAGCAGCCTGACAGAAAAGGAGCCCCCGCATTTT.